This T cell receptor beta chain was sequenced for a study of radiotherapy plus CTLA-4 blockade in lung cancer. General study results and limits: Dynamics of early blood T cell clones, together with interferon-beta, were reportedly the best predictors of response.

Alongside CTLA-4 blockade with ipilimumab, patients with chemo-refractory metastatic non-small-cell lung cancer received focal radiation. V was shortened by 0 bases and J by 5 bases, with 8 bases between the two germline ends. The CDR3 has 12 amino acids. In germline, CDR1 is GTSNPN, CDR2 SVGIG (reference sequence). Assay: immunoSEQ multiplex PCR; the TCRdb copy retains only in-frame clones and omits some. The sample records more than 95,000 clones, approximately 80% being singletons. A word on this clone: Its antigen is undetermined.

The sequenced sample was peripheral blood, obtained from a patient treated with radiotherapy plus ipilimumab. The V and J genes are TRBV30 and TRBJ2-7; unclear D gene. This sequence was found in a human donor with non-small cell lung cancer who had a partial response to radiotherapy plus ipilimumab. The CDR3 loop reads CAWSVENHEQYF. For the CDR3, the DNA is TGTGCCTGGAGTGTAGAGAACCACGAGCAGTACTTC.